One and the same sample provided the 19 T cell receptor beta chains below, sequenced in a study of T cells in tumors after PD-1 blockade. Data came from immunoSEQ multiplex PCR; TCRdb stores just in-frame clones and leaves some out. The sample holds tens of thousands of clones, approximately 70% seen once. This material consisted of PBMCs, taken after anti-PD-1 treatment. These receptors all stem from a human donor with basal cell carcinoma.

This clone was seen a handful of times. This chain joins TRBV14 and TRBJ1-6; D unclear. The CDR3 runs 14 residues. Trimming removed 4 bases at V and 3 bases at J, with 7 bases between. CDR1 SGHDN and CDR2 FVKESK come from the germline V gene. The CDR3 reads CASSRQSYNSPLHF. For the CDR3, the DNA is TGTGCCAGCAGCCGGCAGAGCTATAATTCACCCCTCCACTTT. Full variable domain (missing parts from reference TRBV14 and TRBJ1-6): EAGVTQFPSHSVIEKGQTVTLRCDPISGHDNLYWYRRVMGKEIKFLLHFVKESKQDESGMPNNRFLAERTGGTYSTLKVQPAELEDSGVYFCASSRQSYNSPLHFGNGTRLTVT.

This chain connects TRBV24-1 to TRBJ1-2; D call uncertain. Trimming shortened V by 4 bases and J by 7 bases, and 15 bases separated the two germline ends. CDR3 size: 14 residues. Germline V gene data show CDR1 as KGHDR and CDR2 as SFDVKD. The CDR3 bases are TGTGCCACCAGTGAAGGAGGACGGGGAGGTGGCTACACCTTC. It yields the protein CATSEGGRGGGYTF.

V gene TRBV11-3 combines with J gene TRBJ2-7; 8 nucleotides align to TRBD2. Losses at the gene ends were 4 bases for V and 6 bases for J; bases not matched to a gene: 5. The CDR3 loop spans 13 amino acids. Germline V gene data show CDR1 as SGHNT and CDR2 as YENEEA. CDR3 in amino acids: CASSSGLESEQYF. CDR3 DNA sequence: TGTGCCAGCAGCTCGGGACTAGAGAGCGAGCAGTACTTC.

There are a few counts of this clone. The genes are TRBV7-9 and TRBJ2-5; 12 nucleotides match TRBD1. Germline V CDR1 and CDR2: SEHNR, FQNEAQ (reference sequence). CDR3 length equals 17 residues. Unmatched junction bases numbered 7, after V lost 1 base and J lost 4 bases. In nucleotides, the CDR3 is TGTGCCAGCAGCTTAGGGGGACAGGGGGCGCTTGGAGAGACCCAGTACTTC. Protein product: CASSLGGQGALGETQYF.

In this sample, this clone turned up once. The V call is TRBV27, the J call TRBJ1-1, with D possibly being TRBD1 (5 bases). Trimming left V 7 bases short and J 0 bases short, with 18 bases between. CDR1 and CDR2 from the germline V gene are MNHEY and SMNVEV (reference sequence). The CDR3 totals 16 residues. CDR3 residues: CASIRSWGSLNTEAFF. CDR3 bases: TGTGCCAGCATTCGATCCTGGGGCAGCTTGAACACTGAAGCTTTCTTT.

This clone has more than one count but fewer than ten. The CDR3 DNA is TGTGCCAGCAGCTGGCTCCTGGGACAGGGGCCAGGTGGCTACACCTTC. Its protein is CASSWLLGQGPGGYTF. The V call is TRBV5-4, the J call TRBJ1-2; 10 nucleotides match TRBD1. The CDR3 loop spans 16 amino acids. Looked up from germline, CDR1 is SGHNT and CDR2 is YYREEE (reference sequence). Unmatched junction bases numbered 12, after V lost 3 bases and J lost 7 bases.

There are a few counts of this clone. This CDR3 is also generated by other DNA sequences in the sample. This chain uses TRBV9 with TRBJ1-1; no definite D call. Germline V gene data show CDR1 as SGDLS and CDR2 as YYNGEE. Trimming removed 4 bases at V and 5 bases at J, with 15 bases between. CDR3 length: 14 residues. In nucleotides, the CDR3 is TGTGCCAGCAGCCCTCGGACGGGGAAAACTGAAGCTTTCTTT. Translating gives CASSPRTGKTEAFF. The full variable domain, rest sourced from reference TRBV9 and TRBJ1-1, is DSGVTQTPKHLITATGQRVTLRCSPRSGDLSVYWYQQSLDQGLQFLIQYYNGEERAKGNILERFSAQQFPDLHSELNLSSLELGDSALYFCASSPRTGKTEAFFGQGTRLTVV.

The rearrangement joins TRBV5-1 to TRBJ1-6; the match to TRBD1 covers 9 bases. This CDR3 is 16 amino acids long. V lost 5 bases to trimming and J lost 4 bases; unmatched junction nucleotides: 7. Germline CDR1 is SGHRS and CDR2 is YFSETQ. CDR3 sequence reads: CASSPGTGRYNSPLHF. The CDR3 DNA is TGCGCCAGCAGTCCCGGGACAGGGAGATATAATTCACCCCTCCACTTT.

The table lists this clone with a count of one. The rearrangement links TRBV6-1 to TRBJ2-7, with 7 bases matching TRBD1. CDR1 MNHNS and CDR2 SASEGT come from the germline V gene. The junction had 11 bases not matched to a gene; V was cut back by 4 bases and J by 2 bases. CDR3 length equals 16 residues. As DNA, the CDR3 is TGTGCCAGCAGTGCTACCCGACAGGGAATGACCTACGAGCAGTACTTC. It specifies CASSATRQGMTYEQYF.

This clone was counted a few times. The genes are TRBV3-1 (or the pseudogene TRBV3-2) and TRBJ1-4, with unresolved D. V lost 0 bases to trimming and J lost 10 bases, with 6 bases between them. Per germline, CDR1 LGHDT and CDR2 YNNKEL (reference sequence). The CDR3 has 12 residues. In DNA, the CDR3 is TGTGCCAGCAGCCAAGAGGGGAGAAAACTGTTTTTT. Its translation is CASSQEGRKLFF.

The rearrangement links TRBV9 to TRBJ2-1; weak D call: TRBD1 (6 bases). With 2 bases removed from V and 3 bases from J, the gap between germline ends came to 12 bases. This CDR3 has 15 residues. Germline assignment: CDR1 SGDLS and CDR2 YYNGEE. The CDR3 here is CASSVFSDSYNEQFF. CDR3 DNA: TGTGCCAGCAGCGTGTTTTCGGACAGCTACAATGAGCAGTTCTTC.

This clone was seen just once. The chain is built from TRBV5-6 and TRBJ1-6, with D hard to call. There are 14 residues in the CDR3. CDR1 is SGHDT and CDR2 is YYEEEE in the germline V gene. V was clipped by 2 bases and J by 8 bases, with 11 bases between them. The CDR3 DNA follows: TGTGCCAGCAGCTTAGGTCAGACCTATTCACCCCTCCACTTT. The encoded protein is CASSLGQTYSPLHF.

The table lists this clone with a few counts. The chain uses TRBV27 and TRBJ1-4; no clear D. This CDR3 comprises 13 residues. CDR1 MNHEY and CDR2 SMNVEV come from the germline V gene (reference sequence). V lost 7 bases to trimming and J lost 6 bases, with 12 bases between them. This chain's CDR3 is CASTGHGDEKLFF. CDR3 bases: TGTGCCAGCACTGGTCATGGGGATGAAAAACTGTTTTTT. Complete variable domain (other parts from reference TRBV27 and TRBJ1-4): EAQVTQNPRYLITVTGKKLTVTCSQNMNHEYMSWYRQDPGLGLRQIYYSMNVEVTDKGDVPEGYKVSRKEKRNFPLILESPSPNQTSLYFCASTGHGDEKLFFGSGTQLSVL.

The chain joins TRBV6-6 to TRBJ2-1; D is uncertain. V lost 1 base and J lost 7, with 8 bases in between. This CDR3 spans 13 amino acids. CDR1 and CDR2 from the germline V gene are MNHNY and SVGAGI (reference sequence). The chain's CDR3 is CASSYLSLNEQFF. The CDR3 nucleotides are TGTGCCAGCAGTTACTTGAGCCTGAATGAGCAGTTCTTC.

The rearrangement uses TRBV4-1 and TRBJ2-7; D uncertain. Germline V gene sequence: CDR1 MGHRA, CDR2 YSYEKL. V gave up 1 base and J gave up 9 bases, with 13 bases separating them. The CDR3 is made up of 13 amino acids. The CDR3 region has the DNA TGCGCCAGCAGCCAAGTGCCCGGGTCTGGGCAGTACTTC. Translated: CASSQVPGSGQYF.

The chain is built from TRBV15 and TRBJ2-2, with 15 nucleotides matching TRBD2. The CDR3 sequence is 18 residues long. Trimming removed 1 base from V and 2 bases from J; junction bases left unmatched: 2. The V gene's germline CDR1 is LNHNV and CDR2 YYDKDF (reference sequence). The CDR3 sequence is CATSRGTSGGGNTGELFF. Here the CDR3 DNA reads TGTGCCACCAGCAGAGGGACTAGCGGGGGGGGTAACACCGGGGAGCTGTTTTTT.

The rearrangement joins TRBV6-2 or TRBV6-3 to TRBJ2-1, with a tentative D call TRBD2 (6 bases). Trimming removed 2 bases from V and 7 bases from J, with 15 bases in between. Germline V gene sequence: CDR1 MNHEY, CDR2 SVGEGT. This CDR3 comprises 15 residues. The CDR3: CASSYGGFGENEQFF. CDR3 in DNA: TGTGCCAGCAGTTACGGAGGGTTTGGTGAAAATGAGCAGTTCTTC.

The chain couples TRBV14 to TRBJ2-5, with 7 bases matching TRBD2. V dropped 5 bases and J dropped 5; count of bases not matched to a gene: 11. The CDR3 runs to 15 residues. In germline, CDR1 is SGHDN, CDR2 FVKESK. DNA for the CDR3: TGTGCCAGCAGCTATAGGACTGGACTAGGGGAGACCCAGTACTTC. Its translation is CASSYRTGLGETQYF.

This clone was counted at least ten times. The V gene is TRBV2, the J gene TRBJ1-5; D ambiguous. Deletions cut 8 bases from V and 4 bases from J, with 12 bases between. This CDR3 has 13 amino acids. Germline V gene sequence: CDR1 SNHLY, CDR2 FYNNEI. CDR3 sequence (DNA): TGTGCCAGCGGGGTATTGGGGAATCAGCCCCAGCATTTT. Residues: CASGVLGNQPQHF.